This TCR beta chain was sequenced during a study of blood T cell repertoires in COVID-19 (dated by TCRdb to 2019 to 2021). Background on the whole study: Collaborator samples came from the United States, Italy and Spain and covered acute and convalescent phases of COVID-19. The prospective study material was composed of cDNA or gDNA derived from T cells, B-cell-depleted T cells, or PBMCs. Deeply sampled blood TCRbeta repertoires from subjects exposed to, actively infected with, or recovered from COVID-19 were included in the dataset. The repertoires were made available in a free public database intended to serve as a resource for research on the immune response to SARS-CoV-2. The samples were drawn from the first 160 participants of the ongoing ImmuneRACE study and from 950 to 1,500 subjects provided by 6 global collaborators. A de-identified subject ID, COVID-19 status, age in years and sex were almost always included in the sample metadata. Where HLA class I and class II types were available, the types were taken from metadata supplied by the sample provider, not from assay-based typing.

TCRbeta CDR3 regions were amplified from genomic DNA by means of the immunoSEQ Assay, a bias-controlled multiplex PCR. The paper's data handling went like this. The number of nucleated cells in each sample was estimated by amplification of reference gene primers within the assay. To quantify the absolute abundance of each unique TCRbeta CDR3 rearrangement, sequence reads were collapsed and filtered. Productive Simpson clonality was computed per sample as the square root of Simpson's diversity index over productive rearrangements. TCRdb stores this immuneACCESS table with in-frame sequences only. Part of the clones is absent; in the studies checked, under half of the shortfall reflects unresolved V genes, and no reason is known for the rest. Clone size and V and J calls were adopted from that table, with D and trimming inferred from the DNA. The sample contains roughly 290,000 clones, 75% to 90% of them found a single time. The ten largest clones add up to roughly an eighth of the sample.

Sequences MNHEY (CDR1) and SVGAGI (CDR2) are obtained from the germline V gene. The CDR3 contains 15 residues, cysteine and phenylalanine counted. Of the read, only the CDR3 DNA is kept; its 45 bases are in frame from base 1. V is pruned by 6 bases and J by 5 bases, leaving 7 bases of the junction without a gene match. Whole blood was collected in K2EDTA tubes by collaborating institutions according to the institutions' own protocols. For TCRbeta analysis, collaborators shipped samples as frozen whole blood, isolated PBMCs, or DNA extracted from either of those sample types. With regard to this clone: This clone's antigen is unknown. Within one base of it there is no much larger clone, and no base qualities were kept.

Paper-wide results and their limitations: The quantity of clinical and demographic metadata differed by source and by participant and was supplied without curation.

Sequencing was carried out using peripheral blood. The rearrangement joined TRBV6-5 to TRBJ1-5, with TRBD1 matching 10 junction bases. This receptor was obtained from a woman aged 55-69 years with acute or convalescent COVID-19. The DNA is TGTGCCAGCAGCCTCGGGACAGGGGAAGATCAGCCCCAGCATTTT. This translates into CASSLGTGEDQPQHF.